This section outlines one TCR beta chain sequence together with its context. The source of the sample is a study of OX40 agonist ivuxolimab in advanced cancers. This table comes from immunoSEQ multiplex PCR, and its TCRdb copy is limited to in-frame clones, with some not included. The table shows tens of thousands of clones, with roughly 86% occurring only once. Sequenced here: CD4+ or CD8+ T cells sorted from blood, sampled in a trial of the OX40 agonist ivuxolimab. This TCR derives from an adult with an advanced solid tumor such as melanoma, head and neck, liver or kidney cancer.

The CDR3 spells CASSQDSSRPGYTF. DNA for the CDR3: TGTGCCAGCAGCCAAGATAGTTCCCGTCCCGGCTACACCTTC. This chain connects TRBV5-4 to TRBJ1-2; D is ambiguous. The V end lost 4 bases, the J end lost 8 bases, and 18 bases lay between the germline ends. The CDR3 length is 14 residues. CDR1 and CDR2 from the germline V gene are SGHNT and YYREEE (reference sequence).